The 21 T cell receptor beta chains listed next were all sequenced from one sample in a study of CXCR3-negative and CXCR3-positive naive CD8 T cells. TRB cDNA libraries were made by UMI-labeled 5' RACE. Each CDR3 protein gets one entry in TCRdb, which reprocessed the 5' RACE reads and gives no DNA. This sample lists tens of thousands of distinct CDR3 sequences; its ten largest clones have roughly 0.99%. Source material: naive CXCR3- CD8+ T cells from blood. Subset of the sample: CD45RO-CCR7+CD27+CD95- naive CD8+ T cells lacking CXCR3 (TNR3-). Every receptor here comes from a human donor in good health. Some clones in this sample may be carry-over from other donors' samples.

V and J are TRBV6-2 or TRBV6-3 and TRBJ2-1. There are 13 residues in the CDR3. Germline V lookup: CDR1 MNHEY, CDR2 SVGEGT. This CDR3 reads CASSYEAWNEQFF.

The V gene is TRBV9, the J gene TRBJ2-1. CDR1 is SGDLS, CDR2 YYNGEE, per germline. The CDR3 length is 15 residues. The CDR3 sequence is CASSVAGSVYNEQFF.

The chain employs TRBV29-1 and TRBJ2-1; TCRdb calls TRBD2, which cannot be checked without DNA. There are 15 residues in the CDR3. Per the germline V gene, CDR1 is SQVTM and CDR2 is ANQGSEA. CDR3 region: CSALILAGGYNEQFF.

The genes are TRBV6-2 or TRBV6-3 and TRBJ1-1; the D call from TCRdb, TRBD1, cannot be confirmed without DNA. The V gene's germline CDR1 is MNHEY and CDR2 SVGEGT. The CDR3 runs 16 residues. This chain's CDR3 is CASRNRGAGGIAEAFF.

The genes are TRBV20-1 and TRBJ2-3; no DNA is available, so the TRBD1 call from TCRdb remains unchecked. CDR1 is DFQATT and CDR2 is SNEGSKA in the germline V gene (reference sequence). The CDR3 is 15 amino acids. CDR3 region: CSAPGGARHADTQYF.

CDR3: CASSFGDLYGYTF. The J gene is TRBJ1-2, the V gene TRBV7-9. The CDR3 runs 13 residues. Germline V gene sequence: CDR1 SEHNR, CDR2 FQNEAQ (reference sequence).

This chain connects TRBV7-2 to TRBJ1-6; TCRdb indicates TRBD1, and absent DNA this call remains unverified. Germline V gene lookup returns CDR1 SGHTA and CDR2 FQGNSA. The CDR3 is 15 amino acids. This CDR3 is CASSLAPDSLSPLHF.

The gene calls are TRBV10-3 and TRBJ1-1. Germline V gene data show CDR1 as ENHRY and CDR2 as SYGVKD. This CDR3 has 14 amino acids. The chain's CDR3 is CAISGQIMNTEAFF.

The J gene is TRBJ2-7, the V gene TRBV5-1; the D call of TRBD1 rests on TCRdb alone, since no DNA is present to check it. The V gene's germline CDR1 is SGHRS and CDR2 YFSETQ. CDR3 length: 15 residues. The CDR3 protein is CASSGGTGITYEQYF.

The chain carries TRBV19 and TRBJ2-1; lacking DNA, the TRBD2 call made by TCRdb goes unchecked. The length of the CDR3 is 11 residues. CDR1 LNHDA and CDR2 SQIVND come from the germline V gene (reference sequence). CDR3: CATSEGNEQFF.

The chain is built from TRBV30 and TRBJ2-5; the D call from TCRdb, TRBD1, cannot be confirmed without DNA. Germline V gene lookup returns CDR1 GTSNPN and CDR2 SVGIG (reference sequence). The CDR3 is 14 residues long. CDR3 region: CAWGPAGPLETQYF.

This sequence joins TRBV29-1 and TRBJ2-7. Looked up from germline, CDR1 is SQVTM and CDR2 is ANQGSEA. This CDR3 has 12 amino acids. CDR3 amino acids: CSVASRSYEQYF.

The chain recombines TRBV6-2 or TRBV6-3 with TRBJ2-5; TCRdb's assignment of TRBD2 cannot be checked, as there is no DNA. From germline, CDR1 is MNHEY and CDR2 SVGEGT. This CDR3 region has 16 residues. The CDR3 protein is CASSYWSAGNQETQYF.

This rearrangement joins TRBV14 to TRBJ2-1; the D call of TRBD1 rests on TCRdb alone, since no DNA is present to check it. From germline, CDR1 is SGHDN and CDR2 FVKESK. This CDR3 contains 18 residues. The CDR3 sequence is CASSQVLSGGAADNEQFF.

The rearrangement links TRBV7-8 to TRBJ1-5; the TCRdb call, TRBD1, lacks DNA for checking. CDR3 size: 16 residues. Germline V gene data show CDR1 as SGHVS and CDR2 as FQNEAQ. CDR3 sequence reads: CASSLDTGYGNQPQHF.

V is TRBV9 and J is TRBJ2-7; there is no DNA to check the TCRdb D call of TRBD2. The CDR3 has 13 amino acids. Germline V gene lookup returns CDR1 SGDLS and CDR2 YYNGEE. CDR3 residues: CASSSGSDYEQYF.

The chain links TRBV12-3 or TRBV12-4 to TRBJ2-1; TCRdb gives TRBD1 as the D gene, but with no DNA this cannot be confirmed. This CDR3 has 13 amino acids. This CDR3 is CACSGGDYNEQFF.

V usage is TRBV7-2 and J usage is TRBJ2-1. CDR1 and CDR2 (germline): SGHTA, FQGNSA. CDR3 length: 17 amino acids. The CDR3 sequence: CASSLATAKMSYNEQFF.

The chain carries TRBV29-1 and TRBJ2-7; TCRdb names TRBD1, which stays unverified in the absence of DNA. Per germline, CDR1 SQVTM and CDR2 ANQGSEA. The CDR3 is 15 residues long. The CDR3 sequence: CSVVEKGPASYEQYF.

The CDR3 region is CSVARDRGDGAYGYTF. The chain recombines TRBV29-1 with TRBJ1-2; checking the TCRdb D call of TRBD1 is not possible without DNA. CDR1 is SQVTM and CDR2 is ANQGSEA in the germline V gene. CDR3 size: 16 residues. Complete variable domain (other parts from reference TRBV29-1 and TRBJ1-2): SAVISQKPSRDICQRGTSLTIQCQVDSQVTMMFWYRQQPGQSLTLIATANQGSEATYESGFVIDKFPISRPNLTFSTLTVSNMSPEDSSIYLCSVARDRGDGAYGYTFGSGTRLTVV.

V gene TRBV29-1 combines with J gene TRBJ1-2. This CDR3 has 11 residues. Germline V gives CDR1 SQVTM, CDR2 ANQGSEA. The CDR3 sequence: CSVVANYGYTF.